The subject of this entry is one TCR beta chain. This specimen belongs to a study of blood T cell repertoires in COVID-19. The overall study: Material from acute and convalescent COVID-19 was sourced from the United States, Italy and Spain. PBMCs, B-cell-depleted T cells, or T cells were the source of the cDNA or gDNA that made up the material.

Original processing methods: Nucleated cell number was recorded as an estimate derived from reference gene primer amplification. Sequencing used immunoSEQ multiplex PCR; TCRdb keeps in-frame clones, though not all of them. That table supplies the V and J calls and clone size; D and trimming were determined from the DNA. The sample has about 200,000 clones; under 90% are singletons. The specimen sequenced was peripheral blood. The receptor was isolated from a man aged 50 to 60 with acute or convalescent COVID-19.

The CDR3 loop reads CASSVSGNYGYTF. In DNA, the CDR3 is TGTGCCAGCAGCGTATCAGGGAACTATGGCTACACCTTC. The chain carries TRBV9 and TRBJ1-2; D is perhaps TRBD1 (5 bases). Between the trimmed V and J ends, which lost 1 base and 2 bases, there was a span of 6 bases. CDR1 SGDLS and CDR2 YYNGEE come from the germline V gene. This CDR3 has 13 residues.